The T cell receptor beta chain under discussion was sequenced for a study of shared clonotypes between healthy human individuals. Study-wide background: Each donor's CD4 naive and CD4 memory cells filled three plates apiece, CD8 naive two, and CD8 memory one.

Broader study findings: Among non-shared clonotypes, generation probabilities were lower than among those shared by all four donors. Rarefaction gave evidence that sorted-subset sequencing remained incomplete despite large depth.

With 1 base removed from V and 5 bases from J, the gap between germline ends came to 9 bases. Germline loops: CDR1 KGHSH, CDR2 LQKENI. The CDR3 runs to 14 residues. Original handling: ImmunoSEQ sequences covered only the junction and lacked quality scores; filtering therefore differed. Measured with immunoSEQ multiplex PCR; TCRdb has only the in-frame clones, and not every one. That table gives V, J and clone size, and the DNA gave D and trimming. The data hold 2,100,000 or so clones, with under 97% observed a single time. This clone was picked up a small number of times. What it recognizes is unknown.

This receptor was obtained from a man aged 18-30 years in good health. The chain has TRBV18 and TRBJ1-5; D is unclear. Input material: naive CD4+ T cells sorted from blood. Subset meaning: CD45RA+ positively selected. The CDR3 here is CASSPLGYDQPQHF. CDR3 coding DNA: TGTGCCAGCTCACCACTTGGTTACGATCAGCCCCAGCATTTT. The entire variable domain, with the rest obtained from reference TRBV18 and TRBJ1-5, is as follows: NAGVMQNPRHLVRRRGQEARLRCSPMKGHSHVYWYRQLPEEGLKFMVYLQKENIIDESGMPKERFSAEFPKEGPSILRIQQVVRGDSAAYFCASSPLGYDQPQHFGDGTRLSIL.